The source of this T cell receptor beta chain is a study of blood T cells in healthy people across ages. Sample donors were healthy Caucasian individuals that came from Russia, aged roughly 6 to 95. This clonotype was recorded at least ten times. The authors ran a second PCR of 7 to 11 cycles using a sample-barcoded 5' primer and a J-beta primer mix. From the 5' RACE reads, TCRdb called clonotypes with MiXCR, one entry per CDR3 protein. The profile shows some 1.5 million distinct CDR3 sequences, 28% of them singletons. Germline values: CDR1 SGHKS, CDR2 YYEKEE (reference sequence). This CDR3 is 13 amino acids long. V was trimmed by 4 bases and J by 0 bases, leaving 5 bases between them.

The V call is TRBV5-5, the J call TRBJ1-5, with no clear D. This sequence originates from a woman aged 25 to 45 in good health. Sequencing was carried out using blood. The CDR3 sequence is CASSAYSNQPQHF. CDR3 sequence (DNA): TGTGCCAGCAGCGCTTATAGCAATCAGCCCCAGCATTTT.